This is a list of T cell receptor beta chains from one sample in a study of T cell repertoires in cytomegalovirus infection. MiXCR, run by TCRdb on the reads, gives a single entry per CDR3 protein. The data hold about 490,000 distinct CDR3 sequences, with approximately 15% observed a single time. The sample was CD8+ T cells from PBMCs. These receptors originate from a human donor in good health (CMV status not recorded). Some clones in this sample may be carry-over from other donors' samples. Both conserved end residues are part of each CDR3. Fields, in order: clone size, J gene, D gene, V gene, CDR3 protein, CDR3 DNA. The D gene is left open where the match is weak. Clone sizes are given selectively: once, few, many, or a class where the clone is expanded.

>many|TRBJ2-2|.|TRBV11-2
CASSLDWGTNTGELFF
TGTGCCAGCAGCTTAGATTGGGGCACGAACACCGGGGAGCTGTTTTTT
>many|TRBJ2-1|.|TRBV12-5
CASGLNHNEQFF
TGTGCTAGTGGTTTGAATCACAATGAGCAGTTCTTC
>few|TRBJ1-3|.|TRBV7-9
CASSPDRSLFSGNTIYF
TGTGCCAGCAGCCCAGACAGGTCGCTCTTCTCGGGAAACACCATATATTTT
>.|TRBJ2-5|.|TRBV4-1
CASSQTLEETQYF
TGCGCCAGCAGCCAAACCTTGGAGGAGACCCAGTACTTC
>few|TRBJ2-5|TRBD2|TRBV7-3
CASSLGTSAQETQYF
TGTGCCAGCAGCTTAGGGACTAGCGCGCAAGAGACCCAGTACTTC
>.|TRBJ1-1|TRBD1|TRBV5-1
CASSKGQGTNTEAFF
TGCGCCAGCAGCAAAGGACAGGGAACGAACACTGAAGCTTTCTTT
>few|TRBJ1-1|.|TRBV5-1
CASSITGKGVTEAFF
TGCGCCAGCAGTATTACAGGGAAGGGGGTCACTGAAGCTTTCTTT
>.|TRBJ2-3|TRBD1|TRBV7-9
CASSLTDRGGSTDTQYF
TGTGCCAGCAGCTTGACGGACAGGGGAGGGAGCACAGATACGCAGTATTTT
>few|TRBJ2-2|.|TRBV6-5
CASSYGTLTGELFF
TGTGCCAGCAGTTACGGGACACTTACCGGGGAGCTGTTTTTT
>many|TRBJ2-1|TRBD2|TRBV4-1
CASSRRGGRERLVDEQFF
TGCGCCAGCAGCCGACGGGGAGGGAGGGAGAGGTTAGTGGATGAGCAGTTCTTC
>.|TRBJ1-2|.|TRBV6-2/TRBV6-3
CASSTAGYGYTF
TGTGCCAGCAGTACAGCAGGCTATGGCTACACCTTC
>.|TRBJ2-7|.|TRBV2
CANGQSYEQYF
TGTGCCAACGGACAGTCCTACGAGCAGTACTTC
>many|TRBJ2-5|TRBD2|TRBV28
CASSTLTGGRETQYF
TGTGCCAGCTCTACCCTTACGGGGGGAAGAGAGACCCAGTACTTC
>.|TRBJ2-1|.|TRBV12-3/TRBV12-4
CASSFWTQLSYNEQFF
TGTGCCAGCAGTTTTTGGACACAACTATCCTACAATGAGCAGTTCTTC
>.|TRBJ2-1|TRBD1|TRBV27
CPSSTPQGAKLNEQFF
TGTCCCAGCAGTACTCCACAGGGGGCGAAGTTAAATGAGCAGTTCTTC
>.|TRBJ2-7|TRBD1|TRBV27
CAAGRQGTYEQYF
TGTGCCGCAGGGAGACAGGGTACCTACGAGCAGTACTTC
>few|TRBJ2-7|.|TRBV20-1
CSAPLAYEQYF
TGCAGTGCTCCGCTAGCCTACGAGCAGTACTTC
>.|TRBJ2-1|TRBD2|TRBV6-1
CASSEAGLGIYNEQFF
TGTGCCAGCAGTGAAGCGGGACTAGGAATCTACAATGAGCAGTTCTTC
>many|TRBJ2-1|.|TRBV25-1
CASSGGRPNNEQFF
TGTGCCAGCAGTGGGGGACGGCCCAACAATGAGCAGTTCTTC
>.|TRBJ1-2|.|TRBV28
CASSRRGAYGYTF
TGTGCCAGCAGTCGTAGGGGGGCCTATGGCTACACCTTC
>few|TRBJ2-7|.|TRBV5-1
CASSFSLAYEQYF
TGCGCCAGCAGCTTCTCGCTGGCCTACGAGCAGTACTTC
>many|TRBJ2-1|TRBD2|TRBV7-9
CASSLGTSGRIYNEQFF
TGTGCCAGCAGCTTAGGGACTAGCGGGAGAATTTACAATGAGCAGTTCTTC
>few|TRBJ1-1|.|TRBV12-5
CASGFGQYTEAFF
TGTGCTAGTGGTTTTGGACAGTACACTGAAGCTTTCTTT
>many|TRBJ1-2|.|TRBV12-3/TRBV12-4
CASNYGTGPNYGYTF
TGTGCCAGCAACTACGGGACTGGGCCTAACTATGGCTACACCTTC
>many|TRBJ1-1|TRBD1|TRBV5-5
CASSRSGQVAPEAFF
TGTGCCAGCAGCCGCTCCGGACAGGTTGCCCCCGAAGCTTTCTTT
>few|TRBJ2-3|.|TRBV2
CASMRALRNTQYF
TGTGCCAGCATGAGAGCCCTCAGGAATACGCAGTATTTT
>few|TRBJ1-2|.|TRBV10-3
CAISESGLDPNYGYTF
TGTGCCATCAGTGAGTCGGGACTAGACCCTAACTATGGCTACACCTTC
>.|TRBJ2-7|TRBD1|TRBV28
CASIPDRDRQFYEQYF
TGTGCCAGCATTCCCGACCGGGACAGGCAGTTCTACGAGCAGTACTTC
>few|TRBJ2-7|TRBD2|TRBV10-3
CAISEPSGSTYEQYF
TGTGCCATCAGTGAGCCTAGCGGGTCGACCTACGAGCAGTACTTC
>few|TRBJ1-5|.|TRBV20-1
CSARGSGGIDQPQHF
TGCAGTGCTAGGGGGTCCGGAGGAATCGATCAGCCCCAGCATTTT
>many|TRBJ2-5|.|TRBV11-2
CASSLGPVTWEETQYF
TGTGCCAGCAGCTTAGGCCCGGTGACTTGGGAAGAGACCCAGTACTTC
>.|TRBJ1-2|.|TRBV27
CVSSFSGAGGYTF
TGTGTCAGCAGTTTCAGTGGGGCGGGTGGCTACACCTTC
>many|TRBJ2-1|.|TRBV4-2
CASSQEYEQFF
TGTGCCAGCAGCCAAGAGTATGAGCAGTTCTTC
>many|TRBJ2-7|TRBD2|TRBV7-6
CASSLGASGKAQYF
TGTGCCAGCAGCTTAGGGGCTAGCGGGAAGGCGCAGTACTTC
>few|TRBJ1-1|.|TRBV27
CASSLSQGSYTEAFF
TGTGCCAGCAGTTTATCCCAGGGTTCGTACACTGAAGCTTTCTTT
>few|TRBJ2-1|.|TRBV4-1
CASSQAWVGNEQFF
TGCGCCAGCAGCCAAGCCTGGGTGGGCAATGAGCAGTTCTTC
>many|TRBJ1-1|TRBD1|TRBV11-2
CASSSQGARTEAFF
TGTGCCAGCAGTTCACAGGGGGCGCGCACTGAAGCTTTCTTT
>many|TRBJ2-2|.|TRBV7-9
CASSSANPPYTGELFF
TGTGCCAGCAGCTCCGCTAACCCTCCTTATACCGGGGAGCTGTTTTTT
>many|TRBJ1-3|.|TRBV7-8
CASSLTGRGTIYF
TGTGCCAGCAGCTTAACAGGGAGAGGCACCATATATTTT
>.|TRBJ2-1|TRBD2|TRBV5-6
CASSLGSGRVNEQFF
TGTGCCAGCAGCTTGGGTAGCGGGAGGGTCAATGAGCAGTTCTTC
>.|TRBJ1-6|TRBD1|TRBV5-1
CASSWTGDYNSPLHF
TGCGCCAGCAGCTGGACAGGGGATTATAATTCACCCCTCCACTTT
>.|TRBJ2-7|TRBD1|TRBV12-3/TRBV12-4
CASSLAAPPGQTYEQYF
TGTGCCAGCAGTTTAGCGGCGCCTCCGGGACAGACCTACGAGCAGTACTTC
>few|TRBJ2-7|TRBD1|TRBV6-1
CASSGTGLDEQYF
TGTGCCAGCAGTGGGACAGGTTTGGACGAGCAGTACTTC
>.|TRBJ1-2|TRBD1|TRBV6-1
CASRAHGTVDDGYTF
TGTGCCAGCAGAGCTCACGGGACAGTGGATGATGGCTACACCTTC
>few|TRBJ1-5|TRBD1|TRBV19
CASSIEKGTAYSNQPQHF
TGTGCCAGTAGTATAGAAAAAGGGACAGCTTATAGCAATCAGCCCCAGCATTTT
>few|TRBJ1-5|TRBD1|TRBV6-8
CASSLKGRAGQVGQPQHF
TGTGCCAGCAGCCTGAAGGGTAGGGCAGGACAGGTTGGTCAGCCCCAGCATTTT
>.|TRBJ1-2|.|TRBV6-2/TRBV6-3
CASSYSRDSGNYGYTF
TGTGCCAGCAGTTACTCGAGGGATTCCGGCAACTATGGCTACACCTTC
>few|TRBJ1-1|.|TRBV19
CASRDYTEAFF
TGTGCCAGCCGGGACTACACTGAAGCTTTCTTT
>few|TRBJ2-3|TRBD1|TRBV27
CASRGTATDTQYF
TGTGCCAGCAGAGGGACAGCTACAGATACGCAGTATTTT
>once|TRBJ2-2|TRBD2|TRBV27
CASLSGRFNTGELFF
TGTGCCAGTCTTAGCGGGAGGTTTAACACCGGGGAGCTGTTTTTT
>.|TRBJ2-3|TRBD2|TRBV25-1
CASERLLLAGSPSDTQYF
TGTGCCAGCGAAAGGTTGCTTCTAGCGGGAAGTCCTTCAGATACGCAGTATTTT
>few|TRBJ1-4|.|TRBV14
CASSQVKGFEKLFF
TGTGCCAGCAGCCAAGTAAAGGGCTTCGAAAAACTGTTTTTT
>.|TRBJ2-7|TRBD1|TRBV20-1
CSARDQGVGSYEQYF
TGCAGTGCTAGAGATCAGGGGGTGGGGTCCTACGAGCAGTACTTC
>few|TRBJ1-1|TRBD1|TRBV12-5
CASGLPGGNTEAFF
TGTGCTAGTGGTTTGCCAGGGGGGAACACTGAAGCTTTCTTT
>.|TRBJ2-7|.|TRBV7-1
CASRGKGSYEQYF
TGTGCCAGTAGGGGCAAGGGGTCCTACGAGCAGTACTTC
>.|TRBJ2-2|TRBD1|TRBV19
CASSKDRGLAGELFF
TGTGCCAGTAGTAAGGACAGGGGGCTTGCCGGGGAGCTGTTTTTT
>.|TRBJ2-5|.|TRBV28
CASSFPGTLQETQYF
TGTGCCAGCAGCTTCCCCGGGACACTCCAAGAGACCCAGTACTTC
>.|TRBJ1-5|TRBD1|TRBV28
CASSGQGPFPQHF
TGTGCCAGCAGTGGACAGGGGCCTTTTCCCCAGCATTTT
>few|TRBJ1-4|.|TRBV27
CASSSGFLPNEKLFF
TGTGCCAGCAGCTCCGGGTTTCTTCCCAATGAAAAACTGTTTTTT
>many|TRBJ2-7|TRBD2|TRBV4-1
CASSPLSGVSYEQYF
TGCGCCAGCAGCCCCTTGAGCGGGGTGTCCTACGAGCAGTACTTC